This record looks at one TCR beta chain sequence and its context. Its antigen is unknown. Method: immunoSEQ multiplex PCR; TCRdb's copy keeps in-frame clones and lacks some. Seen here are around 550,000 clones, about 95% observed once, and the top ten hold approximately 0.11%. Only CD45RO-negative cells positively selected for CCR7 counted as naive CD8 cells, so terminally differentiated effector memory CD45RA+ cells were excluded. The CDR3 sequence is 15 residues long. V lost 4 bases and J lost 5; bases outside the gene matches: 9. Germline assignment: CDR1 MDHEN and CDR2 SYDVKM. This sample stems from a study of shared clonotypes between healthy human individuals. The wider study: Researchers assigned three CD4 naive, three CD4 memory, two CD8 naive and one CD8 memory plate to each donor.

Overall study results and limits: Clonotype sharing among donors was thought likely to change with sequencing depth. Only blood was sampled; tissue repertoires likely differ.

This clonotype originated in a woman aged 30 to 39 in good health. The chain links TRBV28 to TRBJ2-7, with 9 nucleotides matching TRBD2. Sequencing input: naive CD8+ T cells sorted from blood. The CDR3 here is CASSSPREGRDEQYF. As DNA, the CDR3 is TGTGCCAGCAGTTCCCCGCGGGAGGGCCGCGACGAGCAGTACTTC.